Listed here are 25 T cell receptor beta chains from one sample, sequenced in a study of blood T cell repertoires in COVID-19. The repertoire was sequenced with immunoSEQ multiplex PCR; TCRdb's copy has only in-frame clones and lacks some. The sample shows 200,000 to 250,000 clones, 89% of them seen only once. The sample taken for sequencing was peripheral blood. The source is a man in his 60s who had recovered from COVID-19.

The V gene is TRBV5-1, the J gene TRBJ2-7, with TRBD1 matching over 9 bases. This CDR3 has 17 residues. Trimming cost V 0 bases and J 5 bases; bases outside gene matches: 12. CDR1 is SGHRS, CDR2 YFSETQ, per germline. The CDR3 sequence is CASSLEGTGTPWNEQYF. CDR3 sequence (DNA): TGCGCCAGCAGCTTGGAGGGGACAGGGACACCCTGGAACGAGCAGTACTTC.

A few counts support this clone. CDR3 DNA sequence: TGTGCCGTACTGGGCAGCGGGGGGTATACCGAGCAGTACTTC. Translated: CAVLGSGGYTEQYF. The chain has TRBV6-8 and TRBJ2-7; TRBD2 agrees at 9 bases. Germline V gene sequence: CDR1 MNHGY, CDR2 SAAAGT. The trim removed 11 bases at V and 6 bases at J, leaving 14 bases unmatched. The CDR3 is 14 residues long.

The chain links TRBV5-1 to TRBJ2-5; 8 positions match TRBD1. After removal of 2 bases from V and 4 bases from J, the junction contained 10 bases not matched to a gene. This CDR3 spans 16 amino acids. Germline V gives CDR1 SGHRS, CDR2 YFSETQ. DNA for the CDR3: TGCGCCAGCAGCTTCCACAACTCAGGGGGCGCAGAGACCCAGTACTTC. It translates to CASSFHNSGGAETQYF.

The J gene is TRBJ2-4, the V gene TRBV7-2; 7 positions match TRBD1. Looked up from germline, CDR1 is SGHTA and CDR2 is FQGNSA. The V gene end was trimmed by 1 base and the J gene end by 6 bases; junction bases not matched to a gene: 9. This CDR3 comprises 16 residues. CDR3 region: CASSLVGSGGLNIQYF. CDR3 DNA sequence: TGTGCCAGCAGCTTAGTAGGTTCAGGGGGTTTAAACATTCAGTACTTC.

The chain links TRBV7-2 to TRBJ1-2; tentative D call: TRBD1 (5 bases). V was clipped by 1 base and J by 5 bases, with 14 bases between them. Germline V gene data show CDR1 as SGHTA and CDR2 as FQGNSA. CDR3 length: 15 amino acids. CDR3 residues: CASSLGAGWVYGYTF. CDR3 bases: TGTGCCAGCAGCTTAGGGGCAGGGTGGGTATATGGCTACACCTTC.

The rearrangement links TRBV3-1 (or the pseudogene TRBV3-2) to TRBJ1-6; 7 bases line up with TRBD1. The CDR3 spans 14 residues. Trimming cost V 4 bases and J 9 bases; bases outside gene matches: 6. Germline values: CDR1 LGHDT, CDR2 YNNKEL (reference sequence). The CDR3, as DNA: TGTGCCAGCAGCCGGGACAGTTCGACTTCACCCCTCCACTTT. Protein sequence: CASSRDSSTSPLHF.

The chain employs TRBV28 and TRBJ2-1; TRBD2 might be the D (5 bases). V gave up 4 bases and J gave up 3 bases, with 10 bases separating them. This CDR3 is 14 amino acids long. Germline CDR1 is MDHEN and CDR2 is SYDVKM. CDR3 DNA sequence: TGTGCCAGCAGTTCAAGAGACTACTACAATGAGCAGTTCTTC. It codes for CASSSRDYYNEQFF.

This rearrangement joins TRBV7-8 to TRBJ2-1, with 8 bases aligning to TRBD1. The CDR3 runs to 15 residues. V shed 6 bases and J 0 bases; nucleotides not matched to a gene: 4. Per the germline V gene, CDR1 is SGHVS and CDR2 is FQNEAQ. CDR3 in DNA: TGTGCCAGCAGGAGGGACAGGAGCTCCTACAATGAGCAGTTCTTC. It is translated as CASRRDRSSYNEQFF.

The chain carries TRBV27 and TRBJ2-1; 9 bases align to TRBD2. The CDR3 has 15 amino acids. Germline CDR1 MNHEY, CDR2 SMNVEV (reference sequence). After removal of 5 bases from V and 2 bases from J, the junction contained 4 bases not matched to a gene. The CDR3 nucleotides are TGTGCCAGCAGTCAGAGGACTAGCGCCTACAATGAGCAGTTCTTC. It specifies CASSQRTSAYNEQFF.

The V gene is TRBV5-1, the J gene TRBJ2-2; TRBD2 agrees at 7 bases. With V trimmed by 3 bases and J by 1 base, 3 bases remained unmatched. CDR1 and CDR2 (germline): SGHRS, YFSETQ. The CDR3 has 15 residues. The CDR3 sequence is CASSSPSGNTGELFF. The CDR3 DNA sequence: TGCGCCAGCAGCTCACCTAGCGGGAACACCGGGGAGCTGTTTTTT.

The chain carries TRBV13 and TRBJ2-3, with D perhaps TRBD1 (6 bases). Germline V lookup: CDR1 PRHDT, CDR2 FYEKMQ (reference sequence). The CDR3 extends over 14 amino acids. V was trimmed by 5 bases and J by 2 bases, leaving 11 bases between them. For the CDR3, the DNA is TGTGCCAGCAGCCTGACAGGTCCCACAGATACGCAGTATTTT. It encodes CASSLTGPTDTQYF.

The rearrangement uses TRBV6-2 or TRBV6-3 and TRBJ2-7; perhaps TRBD1 as D (6 bases). The CDR3 spans 15 residues. Trimming removed 0 bases from V and 2 bases from J, with 11 bases in between. Per the germline V gene, CDR1 is MNHEY and CDR2 is SVGEGT. CDR3 sequence: CASSYSGTPAYEQYF. The CDR3, as DNA: TGTGCCAGCAGTTACTCGGGGACACCTGCCTACGAGCAGTACTTC.

The CDR3: CASSRDRGVGGYTF. In DNA form, the CDR3 reads TGTGCCAGCTCACGGGACAGGGGCGTCGGTGGCTACACCTTC. The chain is built from TRBV18 and TRBJ1-2; TRBD1 matches at 10 bases. Germline V gene lookup returns CDR1 KGHSH and CDR2 LQKENI. The CDR3 is made up of 14 amino acids. V gave up 4 bases and J gave up 7 bases; unmatched junction bases: 6.

The V and J genes are TRBV6-6 and TRBJ1-1; D is possibly TRBD1 (6 bases). Trimming removed 7 bases from V and 1 base from J, with 10 bases in between. The V gene's germline CDR1 is MNHNY and CDR2 SVGAGI (reference sequence). The CDR3 totals 13 residues. The CDR3 sequence: CASTRGGNTEAFF. In DNA, the CDR3 is TGTGCCAGCACGAGGGGGGGGAACACTGAAGCTTTCTTT.

The chain uses TRBV18 and TRBJ1-2; 9 positions agree with TRBD1. CDR1 is KGHSH and CDR2 is LQKENI in the germline V gene. The CDR3 extends over 16 amino acids. The V segment lost 2 bases and the J segment 8 bases; nucleotides outside the gene matches: 12. CDR3 sequence: CASSPRDRERELGYTF. The CDR3 coding sequence is TGTGCCAGCTCACCAAGGGACAGGGAAAGAGAGCTAGGCTACACCTTC. Variable domain in full (rest from reference TRBV18 and TRBJ1-2): NAGVMQNPRHLVRRRGQEARLRCSPMKGHSHVYWYRQLPEEGLKFMVYLQKENIIDESGMPKERFSAEFPKEGPSILRIQQVVRGDSAAYFCASSPRDRERELGYTFGSGTRLTVV.

The chain recombines TRBV2 with TRBJ2-1, with D perhaps matching TRBD1 (5 bases). Trimming left V 6 bases short and J 0 bases short, with 15 bases between. The CDR3 consists of 16 residues. Germline V gene lookup returns CDR1 SNHLY and CDR2 FYNNEI. The CDR3 sequence is CASRGLQVSSYNEQFF. CDR3 nucleotide sequence: TGTGCCAGCAGGGGGTTACAGGTGAGCTCCTACAATGAGCAGTTCTTC.

The V gene is TRBV5-6, the J gene TRBJ2-7; 7 bases match TRBD1. Germline V lookup: CDR1 SGHDT, CDR2 YYEEEE. The CDR3 sequence is 14 residues long. V lost 4 bases to trimming and J lost 2 bases; unmatched junction nucleotides: 6. The CDR3 nucleotides are TGTGCCAGCAGCGCCCAGGGACAGACCTACGAGCAGTACTTC. Translation gives CASSAQGQTYEQYF.

The chain uses TRBV28 and TRBJ2-7; no clear D. Looked up from germline, CDR1 is MDHEN and CDR2 is SYDVKM. The CDR3 has 11 residues. Trimming pared 5 bases from V and 3 bases from J, leaving 5 bases between. In DNA, the CDR3 is TGTGCCAGCAGTACCTACTACGAGCAGTACTTC. This encodes CASSTYYEQYF.

This clone was detected only once. At one end, the junction sequence differs from germline, possibly due to a read error. The chain uses TRBV3-1 (or the pseudogene TRBV3-2) and TRBJ2-2; 8 bases agree with TRBD2. Germline V gene lookup returns CDR1 LGHDT and CDR2 YNNKEL (reference sequence). This CDR3 is 15 amino acids long. CDR3 in DNA: TGTGCCAGCAGCCAGCAGCGGGGGAACGCCGGGGAGCTGTTTTTT. Amino acids: CASSQQRGNAGELFF.

The J gene is TRBJ2-7, the V gene TRBV3-1 (or the pseudogene TRBV3-2); 12 nucleotides line up with TRBD2. The V gene end was trimmed by 2 bases and the J gene end by 6 bases; junction bases not matched to a gene: 5. The CDR3 contains 15 residues. Looked up from germline, CDR1 is LGHDT and CDR2 is YNNKEL (reference sequence). CDR3 protein: CASSQSSGRASEQYF. CDR3 sequence (DNA): TGTGCCAGCAGCCAATCTAGCGGGAGGGCGTCCGAGCAGTACTTC.

This chain joins TRBV9 and TRBJ1-1; TRBD1 matches at 7 bases. The CDR3 loop spans 15 amino acids. V was pared by 0 bases and J by 1 base, with 3 bases of the junction left unmatched. The germline V gene has CDR1 SGDLS and CDR2 YYNGEE. CDR3 residues: CASSVDDRANTEAFF. In nucleotides, the CDR3 is TGTGCCAGCAGCGTAGACGACAGGGCGAACACTGAAGCTTTCTTT.

J is TRBJ2-1 and V is TRBV20-1, with 10 nucleotides matching TRBD2. The CDR3 totals 15 residues. From germline, CDR1 is DFQATT and CDR2 SNEGSKA (reference sequence). Trimming at V came to 3 bases and at J to 5 bases, leaving 7 bases not matched to a gene. The CDR3 loop reads CSASSSSGSNNEQFF. The CDR3 DNA sequence: TGCAGTGCTAGTTCATCTAGCGGGAGTAACAATGAGCAGTTCTTC.

The J gene is TRBJ2-3, the V gene TRBV11-2, with D perhaps TRBD2 (5 bases). CDR1 and CDR2 from the germline V gene are SGHAT and FQNNGV. Trimming left V 3 bases short and J 6 bases short, with 7 bases between. The CDR3 consists of 12 residues. In DNA form, the CDR3 reads TGTGCCAGCAGCTTTTCGGGGGATACGCAGTATTTT. This translates into CASSFSGDTQYF.

The V gene is TRBV5-4, the J gene TRBJ2-3; 12 bases map to TRBD2. The junction had 4 bases not matched to a gene; V was cut back by 5 bases and J by 0 bases. The CDR3 spans 16 residues. Germline-derived CDR1 and CDR2 are SGHNT and YYREEE (reference sequence). The CDR3 loop reads CASRTSGGASTDTQYF. The DNA of the CDR3 is TGTGCCAGCAGGACTAGCGGGGGTGCTAGCACAGATACGCAGTATTTT.

The CDR3 nucleotides read TGCGCCAGCAGCTTCACAGGGGGACAGCCCCAGCATTTT. This codes for CASSFTGGQPQHF. The chain joins TRBV5-1 to TRBJ1-5; 8 bases match TRBD1. CDR3 length: 13 amino acids. V dropped 2 bases and J dropped 7; count of bases not matched to a gene: 2. From germline, CDR1 is SGHRS and CDR2 YFSETQ.